This entry features one TCR beta chain sequence. Its antigen remains unidentified. Germline CDR1 MGHDK, CDR2 SYGVNS. The V end lost 5 bases, the J end lost 5 bases, and 21 bases lay between the germline ends. The CDR3 loop spans 17 amino acids. The data were obtained in a study of cytomegalovirus exposure and HLA in healthy donors. Study observations and caveats: A missense variant in DCLRE1C was later tied to TCR beta V- and J-gene trimming.

Primers: 60 Vbeta forward and 13 Jbeta reverse. The assay was immunoSEQ multiplex PCR, and TCRdb's table has in-frame clones only and misses some. In total, the table holds 130,000 to 150,000 clones. The sequencing input was PBMCs. The sequence was obtained from a male donor in good health and CMV-seronegative. This chain links TRBV25-1 with TRBJ1-4, with D possibly being TRBD1 (6 bases). The CDR3 coding sequence is TGTGCCAGCAGTACACCTGGAGGACAGCCCTCGAATGAAAAACTGTTTTTT. Its protein product is CASSTPGGQPSNEKLFF.